Detailed here is one TCR beta chain. What it binds is unknown. A single base separates this from a much larger clone, so it may be a read error. This record comes from a study of blood T cells in healthy people across ages. Findings and caveats of the study: The study regarded diversity estimates from one million T cells as underestimates. Both higher diversity and more naive CD4+ cells marked long-lived donors when set against aged donors. CMV status of donors was not determined, possibly confounding expanded clonotype changes.

Each sample gave at least 6 million isolated PBMCs. Primed by a sample-barcoded 5' primer and a J-beta primer mix, a second PCR proceeded for 7 to 11 cycles. TCRdb re-called the 5' RACE reads through MiXCR, storing one row per CDR3 protein. The table shows 850,000 or so distinct CDR3 sequences, with 25% to 30% occurring only once. In germline, CDR1 is MNHEY, CDR2 SVGEGT. The CDR3 runs to 16 residues. V shed 3 bases and J 4 bases; nucleotides not matched to a gene: 9. The chain employs TRBV6-2 or TRBV6-3 and TRBJ2-3; TRBD1 aligns across 8 bases. The receptor's source is a woman of 80 years or more in good health. The sample was blood. In nucleotides, the CDR3 is TGTGCCAGCAGTTATCCGACAGGGGAATACGCAGATACGCAGTATTTT. Translation: CASSYPTGEYADTQYF.